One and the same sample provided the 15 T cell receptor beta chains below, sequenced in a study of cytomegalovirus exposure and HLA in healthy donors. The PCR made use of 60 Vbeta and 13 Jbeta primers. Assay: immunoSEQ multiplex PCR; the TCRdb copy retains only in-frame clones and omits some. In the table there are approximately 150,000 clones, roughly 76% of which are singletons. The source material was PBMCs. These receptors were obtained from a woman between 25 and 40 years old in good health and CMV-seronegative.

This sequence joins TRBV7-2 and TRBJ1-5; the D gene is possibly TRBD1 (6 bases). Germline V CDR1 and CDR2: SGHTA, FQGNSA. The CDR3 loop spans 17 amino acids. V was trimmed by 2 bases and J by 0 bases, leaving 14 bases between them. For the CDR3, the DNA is TGTGCCAGCAGCTTAAATACGAACAGGGATAGCAATCAGCCCCAGCATTTT. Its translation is CASSLNTNRDSNQPQHF.

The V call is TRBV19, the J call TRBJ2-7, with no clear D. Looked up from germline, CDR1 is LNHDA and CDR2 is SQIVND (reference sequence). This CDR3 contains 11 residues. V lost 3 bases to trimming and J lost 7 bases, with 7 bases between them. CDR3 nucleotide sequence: TGTGCCAGTAGTATCAGAAGTGAGCAGTACTTC. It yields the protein CASSIRSEQYF.

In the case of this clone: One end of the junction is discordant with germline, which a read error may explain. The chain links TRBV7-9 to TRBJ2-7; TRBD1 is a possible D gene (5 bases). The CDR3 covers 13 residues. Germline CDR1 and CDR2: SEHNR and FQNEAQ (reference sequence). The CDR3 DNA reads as TGTTCCAGCAGTGAGGCAGGGTTCTACGAGCAGTACTTC. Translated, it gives CSSSEAGFYEQYF.

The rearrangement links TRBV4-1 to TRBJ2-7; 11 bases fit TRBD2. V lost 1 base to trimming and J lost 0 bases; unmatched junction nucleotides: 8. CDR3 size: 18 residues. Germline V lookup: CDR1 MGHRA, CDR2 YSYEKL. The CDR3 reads CASSQVPSGGPHSYEQYF. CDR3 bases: TGCGCCAGCAGCCAAGTTCCTAGCGGGGGGCCTCACTCCTACGAGCAGTACTTC.

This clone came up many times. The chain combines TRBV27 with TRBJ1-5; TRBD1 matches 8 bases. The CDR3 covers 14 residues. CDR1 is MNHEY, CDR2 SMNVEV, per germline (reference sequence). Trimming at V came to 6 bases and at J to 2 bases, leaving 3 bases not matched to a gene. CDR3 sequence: CASRGQGGNQPQHF. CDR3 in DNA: TGTGCCAGCAGAGGACAGGGCGGCAATCAGCCCCAGCATTTT.

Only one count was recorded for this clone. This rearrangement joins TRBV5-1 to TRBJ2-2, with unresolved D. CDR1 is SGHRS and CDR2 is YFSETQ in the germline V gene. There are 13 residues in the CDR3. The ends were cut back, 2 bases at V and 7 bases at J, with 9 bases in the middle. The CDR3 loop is CASSLQNVGELFF. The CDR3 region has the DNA TGCGCCAGCAGCTTACAGAACGTCGGGGAGCTGTTTTTT.

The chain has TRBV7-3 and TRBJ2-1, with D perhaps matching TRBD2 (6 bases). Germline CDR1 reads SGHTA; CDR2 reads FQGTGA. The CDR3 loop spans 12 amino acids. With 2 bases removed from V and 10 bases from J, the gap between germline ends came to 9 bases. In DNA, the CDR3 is TGTGCCAGCAGCTTACAGGCGGGGGAGCAGTTCTTC. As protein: CASSLQAGEQFF.

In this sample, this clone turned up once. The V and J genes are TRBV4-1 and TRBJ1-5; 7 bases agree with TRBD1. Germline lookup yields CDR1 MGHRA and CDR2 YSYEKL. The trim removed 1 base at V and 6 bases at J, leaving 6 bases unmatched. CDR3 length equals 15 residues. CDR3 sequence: CASSQAEGGGQPQHF. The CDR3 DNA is TGCGCCAGCAGCCAAGCTGAAGGGGGCGGTCAGCCCCAGCATTTT.

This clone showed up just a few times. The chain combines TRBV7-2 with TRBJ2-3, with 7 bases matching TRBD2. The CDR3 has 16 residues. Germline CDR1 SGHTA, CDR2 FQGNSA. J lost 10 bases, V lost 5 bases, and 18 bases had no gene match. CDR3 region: CASSRTGAAGSSAQYF. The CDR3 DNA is TGTGCCAGCAGCCGAACCGGGGCAGCGGGATCGTCCGCGCAGTATTTT.

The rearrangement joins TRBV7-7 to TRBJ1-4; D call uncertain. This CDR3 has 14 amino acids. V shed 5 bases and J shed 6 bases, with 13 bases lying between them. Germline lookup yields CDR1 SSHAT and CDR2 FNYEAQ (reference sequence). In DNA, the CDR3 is TGTGCCAGCAGCCAGACTTGGGGAGATGAAAAACTGTTTTTT. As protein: CASSQTWGDEKLFF.

CDR3: CASSLAIGLAGGRLTGELFF. In DNA, the CDR3 is TGCGCCAGCAGCTTGGCGATCGGACTAGCGGGGGGCCGACTCACCGGGGAGCTGTTTTTT. J is TRBJ2-2 and V is TRBV5-1, with 14 nucleotides matching TRBD2. This CDR3 spans 20 amino acids. The germline CDR1 and CDR2 sequences are SGHRS and YFSETQ. Losses at the gene ends were 0 bases for V and 4 bases for J; bases not matched to a gene: 11.

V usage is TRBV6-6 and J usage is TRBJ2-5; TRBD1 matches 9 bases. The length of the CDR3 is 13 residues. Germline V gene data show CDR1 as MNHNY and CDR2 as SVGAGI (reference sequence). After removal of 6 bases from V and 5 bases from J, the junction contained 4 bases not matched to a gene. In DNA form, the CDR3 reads TGTGCCAGCAGACAGGGGGCGGGGGAGACCCAGTACTTC. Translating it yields CASRQGAGETQYF.

In nucleotides, the CDR3 is TGTGCCAGCAGCACGACTAGCGGGGGAACTAGCACAGATACGCAGTATTTT. Translated: CASSTTSGGTSTDTQYF. The J gene is TRBJ2-3, the V gene TRBV7-2; 12 positions agree with TRBD2. The CDR3 consists of 17 residues. Per germline, CDR1 SGHTA and CDR2 FQGNSA. Trimming removed 5 bases from V and 0 bases from J; junction bases left unmatched: 6.

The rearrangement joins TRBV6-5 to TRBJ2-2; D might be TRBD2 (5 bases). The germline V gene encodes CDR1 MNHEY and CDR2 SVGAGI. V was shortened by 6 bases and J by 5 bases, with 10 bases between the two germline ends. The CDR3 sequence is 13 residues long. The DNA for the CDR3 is TGTGCCAGCAGCGAACCGGGGACCGGGGAGCTGTTTTTT. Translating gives CASSEPGTGELFF.

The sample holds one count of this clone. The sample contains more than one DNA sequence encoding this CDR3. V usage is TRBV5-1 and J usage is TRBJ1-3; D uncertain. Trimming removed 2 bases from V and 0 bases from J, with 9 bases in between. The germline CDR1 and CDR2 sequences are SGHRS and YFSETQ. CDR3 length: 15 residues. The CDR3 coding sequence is TGCGCCAGCAGCTTCGGGGAAAGCTCTGGAAACACCATATATTTT. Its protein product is CASSFGESSGNTIYF.